A selection of T cell receptor beta chains follows, all from one sample in a study of beta chain features in type 1 diabetes. The method was immunoSEQ multiplex PCR; TCRdb's version includes in-frame clones alone and lacks a portion of them. The sample shows 23,000 or so clones, about 69% of them seen only once. Sequencing was done on a sample of Tregs from blood. The receptors stem from a man younger than 35 with type 1 diabetes. Each CDR3 is given with its conserved first and last residue. A D gene is named only where the DNA matches it firmly. A clone size is listed for some rows: how often the clone was seen (once, few, many), or a class if it is expanded.

TRBV27,TRBJ1-5,.,.,CASSRLQGSDHQPQHF,TGTGCCAGCAGCAGACTCCAGGGTTCCGACCATCAGCCCCAGCATTTT
TRBV2,TRBJ1-5,.,.,CASSEGADLAQHF,TGTGCCAGCAGTGAAGGGGCAGATTTGGCCCAGCATTTT
TRBV2,TRBJ2-7,once,.,CASKPTVEQYF,TGTGCCAGCAAACCGACAGTAGAGCAGTACTTC
TRBV10-2,TRBJ2-1,few,.,CASSEWRGRKNEQFF,TGCGCCAGCAGTGAGTGGCGGGGGCGGAAGAATGAGCAGTTCTTC
TRBV11-3,TRBJ2-1,.,TRBD2,CASSPGVAGEEYNEQFF,TGTGCCAGCAGCCCCGGGGTAGCGGGAGAAGAATACAATGAGCAGTTCTTC
TRBV6-6,TRBJ1-2,.,TRBD1,CASSRRSTGQYGYTF,TGTGCCAGCAGCCGAAGATCCACGGGACAGTATGGCTACACCTTC
TRBV30,TRBJ1-6,.,.,CAQGMNNSPLHF,TGTGCCCAGGGGATGAACAATTCACCCCTCCACTTT
TRBV5-1,TRBJ2-5,.,TRBD1,CASSWTGQGRETQYF,TGCGCCAGCAGCTGGACGGGACAGGGTCGCGAGACCCAGTACTTC
TRBV28,TRBJ2-1,.,TRBD2,CATRWEGGGGPNEQFF,TGTGCCACCCGATGGGAGGGTGGCGGGGGACCCAATGAGCAGTTCTTC
TRBV29-1,TRBJ2-7,few,.,CSAVGGAYEQYF,TGCAGCGCTGTCGGAGGTGCCTACGAGCAGTACTTC
TRBV10-1,TRBJ2-7,.,.,CAKRGSPGSYEQYF,TGCGCCAAAAGGGGGTCTCCTGGCTCCTACGAGCAGTACTTC
TRBV7-2,TRBJ2-3,few,TRBD2,CASSPAGADTQYF,TGTGCCAGCAGCCCAGCGGGGGCAGATACGCAGTATTTT
TRBV30,TRBJ2-1,.,TRBD1,CAWTPGTGLDEQFF,TGTGCCTGGACCCCCGGGACAGGGCTCGATGAGCAGTTCTTC
TRBV7-2,TRBJ1-5,.,.,CASSLIQMPQHF,TGTGCCAGCAGCCTAATACAGATGCCCCAGCATTTT
TRBV27,TRBJ2-7,.,TRBD2,CASSRTSGVTYEQYF,TGTGCCAGCAGTCGGACTAGCGGGGTAACCTACGAGCAGTACTTC
TRBV6-5,TRBJ2-1,.,TRBD1,CASSPRQGFYNEQFF,TGTGCCAGCAGTCCTAGACAGGGCTTCTACAATGAGCAGTTCTTC
TRBV30,TRBJ1-1,.,.,CARTFEGNTEAFF,TGTGCCCGGACCTTCGAGGGGAACACTGAAGCTTTCTTT
TRBV29-1,TRBJ1-1,.,.,CSVYRDRNTEAFF,TGCAGCGTCTACAGGGATCGGAACACTGAAGCTTTCTTT
TRBV11-3,TRBJ2-3,once,TRBD2,CASSRLATDTQYF,TGTGCCAGCAGCCGACTAGCCACAGATACGCAGTATTTT
TRBV10-3,TRBJ2-7,.,TRBD1,CATGQGHYEQYF,TGTGCCACGGGACAGGGGCACTACGAGCAGTACTTC
TRBV19,TRBJ1-1,few,.,CASSIASPQGAFF,TGTGCCAGTAGTATCGCATCACCCCAGGGAGCTTTCTTT
TRBV2,TRBJ1-1,.,.,CASSEARGALGTEAFF,TGTGCCAGCAGTGAAGCGCGTGGCGCCCTCGGGACTGAAGCTTTCTTT
TRBV6-5,TRBJ2-1,few,TRBD2,CASSRRRSGGAEQFF,TGTGCCAGCAGCCGCAGGAGATCGGGGGGGGCGGAGCAGTTCTTC
TRBV7-2,TRBJ1-2,.,TRBD1,CASSWGTVTNYGYTF,TGTGCCAGCAGCTGGGGGACAGTAACGAACTATGGCTACACCTTC
TRBV28,TRBJ2-7,few,.,CASSLRRFYEQYF,TGTGCCAGCAGTTTGAGGAGGTTCTACGAGCAGTACTTC
TRBV5-1,TRBJ1-1,.,.,CASSSSMNTEAFF,TGCGCCAGCAGCTCCAGTATGAACACTGAAGCTTTCTTT
TRBV27,TRBJ1-1,.,TRBD1,CASSPRTGRDTEAFF,TGTGCCAGCAGTCCCCGGACAGGGCGGGACACTGAAGCTTTCTTT
TRBV28,TRBJ2-4,.,.,CASSAGLTRRLLAKNIQYF,TGTGCCAGCAGCGCTGGTCTCACCCGCAGACTTCTAGCCAAAAACATTCAGTACTTC
TRBV5-1,TRBJ2-3,.,.,CASSWTEASTDTQYF,TGCGCCAGCAGCTGGACAGAGGCTAGCACAGATACGCAGTATTTT
TRBV25-1,TRBJ2-5,.,TRBD2,CASSNSQEAGREETQYF,TGTGCCAGCAGTAACTCCCAGGAAGCGGGACGAGAAGAGACCCAGTACTTC
TRBV28,TRBJ2-1,.,.,CASSPGQGLYNEQFF,TGTGCCAGCAGCCCCGGGCAGGGGTTATACAATGAGCAGTTCTTC
TRBV19,TRBJ1-2,.,.,CASSSLRTDPGYGYTF,TGTGCCAGTAGTAGCCTCAGGACAGACCCGGGCTATGGCTACACCTTC
TRBV12-5,TRBJ1-2,.,.,CASGSGDNYGYTF,TGTGCTAGTGGTTCGGGGGATAACTATGGCTACACCTTC